There are a few counts of the clone carrying this T cell receptor (beta chain). The antigen is undetermined. The study reverse transcribed the entire isolated RNA, so it sequenced expressed TCRB transcripts. Generated by immunoSEQ multiplex PCR, the TCRdb table keeps only in-frame clones and is missing some. This table holds fewer than 300,000 clones, about a tenth found once. This specimen comes from a study of beta chain features in type 1 diabetes. Study-level results: TCRB CDR3 length was moderately but significantly reduced in all four CD4+ subsets of Type 1 diabetes patients. Possibly, sequencing cDNA over-represented cells that had high TCR expression levels.

The sequence was collected from a man younger than 45 with type 1 diabetes. The material sequenced was naive CD4+ T cells from blood.

CDR3 sequence reads: CASSARQGRSYEQYF. The CDR3 region has the DNA TGTGCCAGCAGTGCCCGACAGGGTCGTTCCTACGAGCAGTACTTC. The chain links TRBV2 to TRBJ2-7, with TRBD1 identical over 7 bases. The junction had 7 bases not matched to a gene; V was cut back by 4 bases and J by 1 base. The germline CDR1 and CDR2 sequences are SNHLY and FYNNEI. The CDR3 is 15 amino acids.